The 6 T cell receptor beta chains presented below share a single source sample, sequenced in a study of cytomegalovirus exposure and HLA in healthy donors. Produced via immunoSEQ multiplex PCR; TCRdb's table is partial and in-frame only. This table holds more than 300,000 clones, 86% found once. The sample comprised PBMCs. The receptors here all came from a woman aged 18-35 years in good health and CMV-seronegative.

The genes are TRBV5-1 and TRBJ2-3, with TRBD1 matching 10 bases. Losses at the gene ends were 4 bases for V and 5 bases for J; bases not matched to a gene: 7. This CDR3 is 15 amino acids long. Per the germline V gene, CDR1 is SGHRS and CDR2 is YFSETQ. CDR3 protein: CASSPLDRGVDTQYF. DNA for the CDR3: TGCGCCAGCAGCCCTCTGGACAGGGGGGTAGATACGCAGTATTTT.

This clone was counted a single time. The genes are TRBV18 and TRBJ2-7; D not resolved. The CDR3 totals 12 residues. Trimming took 6 bases from V and 0 from J, leaving 6 bases between them. Looked up from germline, CDR1 is KGHSH and CDR2 is LQKENI. CDR3 in DNA: TGTGCCAGCTCCCTTAGCTCCTACGAGCAGTACTTC. Protein product: CASSLSSYEQYF. The full variable domain, in which reference TRBV18 and TRBJ2-7 provide the parts outside the CDR3, is NAGVMQNPRHLVRRRGQEARLRCSPMKGHSHVYWYRQLPEEGLKFMVYLQKENIIDESGMPKERFSAEFPKEGPSILRIQQVVRGDSAAYFCASSLSSYEQYFGPGTRLTVT.

In its sample, this clone was seen once. The chain joins TRBV19 to TRBJ2-7; D is possibly TRBD1 (6 bases). The V gene's germline CDR1 is LNHDA and CDR2 SQIVND (reference sequence). The CDR3 contains 15 residues. With 1 base removed from V and 6 bases from J, the gap between germline ends came to 16 bases. CDR3: CASSIGAGERIEQYF. The CDR3 coding sequence is TGTGCCAGTAGTATAGGAGCAGGGGAGAGGATCGAGCAGTACTTC.

Here the CDR3 reads CASSPPGTAAVVQYF. In DNA, the CDR3 is TGTGCCAGCTCACCACCCGGGACAGCCGCTGTGGTGCAGTATTTT. This chain uses TRBV18 with TRBJ2-3; TRBD1 matches at 7 bases. The CDR3 is 15 amino acids. Trimming at V came to 0 bases and at J to 11 bases, leaving 11 bases not matched to a gene. Per the germline V gene, CDR1 is KGHSH and CDR2 is LQKENI.

This clone was observed once. This rearrangement joins TRBV9 to TRBJ2-7; D ambiguous. V lost 4 bases and J lost 5, with 19 bases in between. This CDR3 contains 15 residues. Germline assignment: CDR1 SGDLS and CDR2 YYNGEE. CDR3 nucleotide sequence: TGTGCCAGCAGCCCCACGGTTCTCCCGCTAGACGAGCAGTACTTC. Residues: CASSPTVLPLDEQYF.

This chain connects TRBV4-1 to TRBJ2-1; D perhaps matches TRBD1 (6 bases). Trimming took 1 base from V and 7 from J, leaving 14 bases between them. CDR3 length: 15 residues. Germline-derived CDR1 and CDR2 are MGHRA and YSYEKL. Written as DNA, the CDR3 is TGCGCCAGCAGCCAAGGGGCAGGGGTTGCAAATGAGCAGTTCTTC. As protein: CASSQGAGVANEQFF.